This T cell receptor beta chain was captured by sequencing in a study of shared T cell receptors in the human thymus. With 5 bases removed from V and 5 bases from J, the gap between germline ends came to 18 bases. CDR1 SEHNR and CDR2 FQNEAQ come from the germline V gene (reference sequence). CDR3 size: 15 residues. Profiled with immunoSEQ multiplex PCR; TCRdb holds only in-frame clones, not every one. This table holds approximately 490,000 clones, more than 75% found once. This sample also belongs to another study, concerning human thymus T cells.

V and J are TRBV7-9 and TRBJ1-2, with D perhaps TRBD1 (5 bases). The sequenced sample consisted of thymocytes. The TCR was taken from a boy under two years old with a congenital heart defect. CDR3 region: CASSARMVGVYGYTF. As DNA, the CDR3 is TGTGCCAGCAGCGCCCGAATGGTAGGGGTTTATGGCTACACCTTC.